The clone carrying this TCR beta chain was seen many times. The target antigen is unknown. Exclusion criteria comprised other autoimmune diseases, uncontrolled infections, pregnancy or lactation in patients. Clinicians made diagnoses from clinical symptoms, serum thyroxine, TRAb, thyroid ultrasound and orbital computed tomography. Per germline, CDR1 SGHTA and CDR2 FQGTGA. This CDR3 contains 13 residues. Trimming pared 8 bases from V and 1 base from J, leaving 8 bases between. The source of the sample is a study of Graves' ophthalmopathy and Graves' hyperthyroidism. Study details: Before any treatment, peripheral blood was taken at the initial diagnosis. Whole-study results and caveats: Blood shared most expanded thyroid clonotypes above 0.001 frequency.

TCR beta CDR3 regions were amplified from RNA transcripts. HTBI-primed first-round RT-PCR preceded second-round multiplex PCR. TCRdb re-derived calls from the multiplex PCR reads in MiXCR, one entry per CDR3 protein. The sample consists of some 150,000 distinct CDR3 sequences, roughly 36% of them appearing once. The gene calls are TRBV7-3 and TRBJ2-2; D is undetermined. Specimen: peripheral blood. The source is a man aged 25-40 years with Graves' ophthalmopathy. The CDR3 coding sequence is TGTGCCAGCGGGAAGTTGAACACCGGGGAGCTGTTTTTT. Residues: CASGKLNTGELFF.